This T cell receptor beta chain is drawn from a study of blood T cell repertoires in COVID-19. Between the trimmed V and J ends, which lost 0 bases and 5 bases, there was a span of 17 bases. The CDR3 spans 16 residues. From germline, CDR1 is MNHEY and CDR2 SVGAGI. Only in-frame clones appear in the TCRdb table, and some are missing; sequencing was by immunoSEQ multiplex PCR. Here the sample spans 300,000 to 450,000 clones, about 90% being singletons. The sequence was obtained from a woman in her twenties or thirties with COVID-19, enrolled during active disease. The sequencing input was peripheral blood. J is TRBJ2-7 and V is TRBV6-5; D perhaps matches TRBD2 (6 bases). CDR3 in DNA: TGTGCCAGCAGTTACTCAGGTACGGGCGGACTAAACGAGCAGTACTTC. Translated: CASSYSGTGGLNEQYF.